The rows below give T cell receptor beta chains drawn from one sample of a study of Ad26.COV2.S vaccination and SARS-CoV-2 variants. Sequencing used immunoSEQ multiplex PCR; TCRdb keeps in-frame clones, though not all of them. Here the sample spans hundreds of thousands of clones, approximately 90% being singletons. The sequences come from peripheral blood, collected in a trial of Ad26.COV2.S vaccine versus placebo. Receptor source: a person between 18 and 59 years old who received the Ad26.COV2.S COVID-19 vaccine or a placebo. CDR3s include the opening cysteine and the closing phenylalanine or tryptophan. The order of the fields is J gene, V gene, D gene, clone size, CDR3 DNA, CDR3 protein. A D gene is named only where the DNA matches it firmly. Clone size, where shown, is once, few, many, or a class for clones that have expanded.

TRBJ2-3	TRBV27	TRBD2	few	TGTGCCAGCAGTTTTTGGGGGAGGGCCGGGGGCACAGATACGCAGTATTTT	CASSFWGRAGGTDTQYF
TRBJ2-1	TRBV7-2	TRBD2	-	TGTGCCAGCAGCTTTAGCGGGGCGGGATACAATGAGCAGTTCTTC	CASSFSGAGYNEQFF
TRBJ2-3	TRBV7-2	-	-	TGTGCCAGCAGCTTTACCCTGACTCCGGGACAAGGCACAGATACGCAGTATTTT	CASSFTLTPGQGTDTQYF
TRBJ2-7	TRBV29-1	TRBD2	-	TGCAGCGTTGGGGGGACAGTTAGCGGGAGAGACGGGTACGAGCAGTACTTC	CSVGGTVSGRDGYEQYF
TRBJ1-5	TRBV27	-	-	TGTGCCAGCAGCCTAGACAGGCTTAGCAATCAGCCCCAGCATTTT	CASSLDRLSNQPQHF
TRBJ2-1	TRBV7-2	TRBD2	-	TGTGCCAGCAGTTTGACTAGCGGGGGGGAGGTTGAGCAGTTCTTC	CASSLTSGGEVEQFF
TRBJ2-7	TRBV3-1/TRBV3-2	-	-	TGTGCCAGCAGCCAAGAAAGCCCCTACGAGCAGTACTTC	CASSQESPYEQYF
TRBJ2-2	TRBV11-3	-	-	TGTGCCACCTCCCCCGACAGGAACACCGGGGAGCTGTTTTTT	CATSPDRNTGELFF
TRBJ2-1	TRBV9	TRBD1	-	TGTGCCAGCAGCGTTGCCCTTGGACAGGGGTTCAATGAGCAGTTCTTC	CASSVALGQGFNEQFF
TRBJ1-2	TRBV6-1	TRBD1	-	TGTGCCAGCAGTGAAGCCAGGGGGCTCGATGGCTACACCTTC	CASSEARGLDGYTF
TRBJ1-6	TRBV6-6	-	once	TGTGCCAGCAGTCCCCTTCGAATCAGCTCCTATAATTCACCCCTCCACTTT	CASSPLRISSYNSPLHF
TRBJ1-2	TRBV4-1	-	-	TGCGCCAGCAGCCAAATCCCCTCCGCGACTGATGGCTACACCTTC	CASSQIPSATDGYTF
TRBJ2-5	TRBV3-1/TRBV3-2	TRBD1	-	TGTGCCAGCAGCAAAAGGTCCACAGGGGGCGGGGAGACCCAGTACTTC	CASSKRSTGGGETQYF
TRBJ2-2	TRBV5-1	-	-	TGCGCCAGCAGCTGGGACGTGAACACCGGGGAGCTGTTTTTT	CASSWDVNTGELFF
TRBJ2-3	TRBV19	-	-	TGTGCCAGTAGTATTCGAGCCCCCCGGGGGAGCACAGATACGCAGTATTTT	CASSIRAPRGSTDTQYF
TRBJ2-1	TRBV21-1	-	-	TGTGCCAGCAGCAAATTGGGACATCGCCGAACATGCTCCTACAATGAGCAGTTCTTC	CASSKLGHRRTCSYNEQFF
TRBJ1-3	TRBV19	TRBD1	-	TGTGCCAGTAGTTTGACAGGGAACGGAAACACCATATATTTT	CASSLTGNGNTIYF
TRBJ1-2	TRBV7-2	-	-	TGTGCCAGCAGCTTTGCGCGAGGGGAAGGAAACTATGGCTACACCTTC	CASSFARGEGNYGYTF
TRBJ2-5	TRBV30	-	-	TGTGCCTGGAGCGAGAGCGGGCATGGGACCCAGTACTTC	CAWSESGHGTQYF
TRBJ1-2	TRBV5-6	TRBD1	-	TGTGCCAGCAACCTTCAAGGGGGCCTAGGCTATGGCTACACCTTC	CASNLQGGLGYGYTF
TRBJ2-7	TRBV18	-	-	TGTGCCAGCTCACCGTCGTCAAAACACTCTTACGAGCAGTACTTC	CASSPSSKHSYEQYF
TRBJ2-4	TRBV28	TRBD2	-	TGTGCCAGCAGTTTATGGGTGTCCGGGACTAGCAGACTAGCCAAAAACATTCAGTACTTC	CASSLWVSGTSRLAKNIQYF
TRBJ1-1	TRBV9	-	-	TGTGCCAGCAGCTCCTCGACACTAACGAACACTGAAGCTTTCTTT	CASSSSTLTNTEAFF
TRBJ1-2	TRBV5-5	-	-	TGTGCCAGCAGCTTAATCGTTGGGACGGGAAACTATGGCTACACCTTC	CASSLIVGTGNYGYTF
TRBJ1-1	TRBV2	-	few	TGTGCCAGCAGTGAACTCTTGGCCAAACCGAGGGGGAACACTGAAGCTTTCTTT	CASSELLAKPRGNTEAFF
TRBJ2-7	TRBV29-1	-	once	TGCAGCTGCAAACAGGGAGGTGCCAACGAGCAGTACTTC	CSCKQGGANEQYF
TRBJ1-6	TRBV16	TRBD1	-	TGTGCCAGCAGCCCTCACCCGGGACAGACGTTTTTCACCCTCCACTTT	CASSPHPGQTFFTLHF
TRBJ1-5	TRBV19	-	-	TGTGCCAGTAGTCTGTCGGGAGTCCAGCCCCAGCATTTT	CASSLSGVQPQHF
TRBJ2-3	TRBV5-4	TRBD2	-	TGTGCCAGCAGGCCGGGACTAGCGGGGGGCGCAGATACGCAGTATTTT	CASRPGLAGGADTQYF
TRBJ2-7	TRBV6-5	-	-	TGTGCCAGCAGTTACCGATCGAGAGGCTACGAGCAGTACTTC	CASSYRSRGYEQYF
TRBJ1-3	TRBV3-1/TRBV3-2	TRBD1	-	TGTGCCAGCAGCCACACAGGGGGCTCTGGAAACACCATATATTTT	CASSHTGGSGNTIYF
TRBJ1-4	TRBV19	-	-	TGTGCCAGTATCAATACCGGGACGGACAATGAAAAACTGTTTTTT	CASINTGTDNEKLFF
TRBJ2-2	TRBV28	TRBD2	-	TGTGCCAGCAGCCCTAGCGGGAGGGCCGACACCGGGGAGCTGTTTTTT	CASSPSGRADTGELFF
TRBJ1-5	TRBV28	-	-	TGTGCCAGCACCCAAACGCAACAGGATCAGCCCCAGCATTTT	CASTQTQQDQPQHF
TRBJ2-2	TRBV21-1	-	-	TGTGCCAGCAAGGAGTCCGGGCCTGAAGGGGAGCTGTTTTTT	CASKESGPEGELFF
TRBJ2-1	TRBV5-1	TRBD1	once	TGCGCCAGCAGCTTGGCCTCGACAGGGGTCTACAATGAGCAGTTCTTC	CASSLASTGVYNEQFF
TRBJ2-7	TRBV7-2	TRBD1	-	TGTGCCAGCAGCCCCAGGACAGGGGACTACGAGCAGTACTTC	CASSPRTGDYEQYF
TRBJ2-5	TRBV9	TRBD1	-	TGTGCCAGCAGCTCGTGGACAGGGGGCGAGACCCAGTACTTC	CASSSWTGGETQYF
TRBJ2-2	TRBV5-1	-	-	TGCGCCAGCCTAAAAGGGCCCGGTGGGGAGCTGTTTTTT	CASLKGPGGELFF
TRBJ2-7	TRBV19	TRBD2	few	TGTGCCAGTAGTATAGGGGGACTAGGTGGCTACGAGCAGTACTTC	CASSIGGLGGYEQYF
TRBJ2-7	TRBV19	TRBD2	-	TGTGCCAGTAGTCCACTAGCGGGGAGCTACGAGCAGTACTTC	CASSPLAGSYEQYF
TRBJ1-2	TRBV29-1	TRBD1	-	TGCAGCGTTGAAGAAGTTACGACAGGGGGCTATGGCTACACCTTC	CSVEEVTTGGYGYTF
TRBJ1-4	TRBV28	-	-	TGTGCCAGCAGTTTATTCCAGGATGAAAAACTGTTTTTT	CASSLFQDEKLFF
TRBJ2-2	TRBV29-1	TRBD1	few	TGCAGCGTCGACGGGACAGGAAGGACCGGGGAGCTGTTTTTT	CSVDGTGRTGELFF
TRBJ2-1	TRBV5-1	TRBD2	once	TGCGCCAGCAGCTTGGATGAAGCGGGAGGGCCAAATGAGCAGTTCTTC	CASSLDEAGGPNEQFF
TRBJ1-5	TRBV4-2	-	-	TGTGCCAGCAGCCAAGATGGGGTTCCCAATCAGCCCCAGCATTTT	CASSQDGVPNQPQHF
TRBJ2-7	TRBV10-2	-	-	TGCGCCAGCAGTGAGACAAGGTGGCACGAGCAGTACTTC	CASSETRWHEQYF
TRBJ2-1	TRBV14	-	once	TGTGCCAGCAGCCAAGATTTCGGGTTCTTC	CASSQDFGFF
TRBJ1-3	TRBV5-4	-	few	TGTGCCAGCTCGGGGCTCGGGAACACCATATATTTT	CASSGLGNTIYF
TRBJ1-5	TRBV24-1	TRBD1	-	TGTGCCACCAGTCCGGGACAGGGGGCCGGCAATCAGCCCCAGCATTTT	CATSPGQGAGNQPQHF
TRBJ1-2	TRBV18	-	-	TGTGCCAGCTCACCGTTCGACGAGGTCTATGGCTACACCTTC	CASSPFDEVYGYTF
TRBJ1-5	TRBV7-6	-	-	TGTGCCAGCAGTTTAAGTGGGGGCGGCCAGCCCCAGCATTTT	CASSLSGGGQPQHF
TRBJ2-7	TRBV19	-	few	TGTGCCAGTGGCCCCGGCACTTCCGACGAGCAGTACTTC	CASGPGTSDEQYF